Included here is one T cell receptor (beta chain) sequence, with context. Its specificity is not known. This entry belongs to a study of OX40 agonist ivuxolimab in advanced cancers. The wider study: Mean age approximately 66 years, range about 23 to 85; about 85% male.

Repertoires were generated with immunoSEQ multiplex PCR, while TCRdb's copy carries only in-frame clones and drops some. This table has approximately 52,000 clones, over 80% appearing once. The study's findings and limits: At 0.1-3.0 mg/kg, partial responders had clonal expansion among the lowest observed. Mean expanded clone counts were higher in CD8+ than CD4+ T cells.

The source is an adult with an advanced solid tumor such as melanoma, head and neck, liver or kidney cancer. This material consisted of CD4+ or CD8+ T cells sorted from blood, taken in a trial of the OX40 agonist ivuxolimab.

The CDR3 DNA reads TGTGCCAGCAGTCACCAGGGGGCTAGCAATCAGCCCCAGCATTTT. Residues: CASSHQGASNQPQHF. The chain is built from TRBV6-6 and TRBJ1-5, with 8 bases matching TRBD1. The CDR3 contains 15 residues. The trim removed 5 bases at V and 0 bases at J, leaving 3 bases unmatched. The germline gives CDR1 MNHNY, CDR2 SVGAGI (reference sequence).